This T cell receptor beta chain was captured in a study of blood T cell repertoires in COVID-19. Unmatched junction bases numbered 8, after V lost 2 bases and J lost 7 bases. The germline V gene has CDR1 MNHNS and CDR2 SASEGT. CDR3 length equals 16 residues. Here immunoSEQ multiplex PCR was the method, and the copy in TCRdb shows in-frame clones only, minus some. Of 270,000 or so clones listed, 80% to 90% are singletons. Material for sequencing was peripheral blood. The sequence was obtained from a man in his forties with acute or convalescent COVID-19. The rearrangement uses TRBV6-1 and TRBJ1-5; 10 nucleotides match TRBD1. The CDR3 loop reads CASSEKGTGDYQPQHF. CDR3 bases: TGTGCCAGCAGTGAAAAAGGGACAGGGGACTACCAGCCCCAGCATTTT.